This record looks at one TCR beta chain sequence and its context. Its cognate antigen is unknown. This specimen comes from a study of identifying expanded T cells in peripheral blood. Here immunoSEQ multiplex PCR was the method, and the copy in TCRdb shows in-frame clones only, minus some. The table includes approximately 110,000 clones, about 89% detected once. Broader study findings: Two-week clone count variance significantly increased as total template count grew.

This sequence originates from a person aged 18 to 69 in good health. Material: blood.

CDR3 sequence: CASPTADEQYF. The CDR3 nucleotides are TGCGCCAGCCCGACGGCTGACGAGCAGTACTTC. This sequence joins TRBV4-1 and TRBJ2-7; no reliable D call. The CDR3 has 11 residues. V was pared by 8 bases and J by 5 bases, with 10 bases between. CDR1 is MGHRA and CDR2 is YSYEKL in the germline V gene.